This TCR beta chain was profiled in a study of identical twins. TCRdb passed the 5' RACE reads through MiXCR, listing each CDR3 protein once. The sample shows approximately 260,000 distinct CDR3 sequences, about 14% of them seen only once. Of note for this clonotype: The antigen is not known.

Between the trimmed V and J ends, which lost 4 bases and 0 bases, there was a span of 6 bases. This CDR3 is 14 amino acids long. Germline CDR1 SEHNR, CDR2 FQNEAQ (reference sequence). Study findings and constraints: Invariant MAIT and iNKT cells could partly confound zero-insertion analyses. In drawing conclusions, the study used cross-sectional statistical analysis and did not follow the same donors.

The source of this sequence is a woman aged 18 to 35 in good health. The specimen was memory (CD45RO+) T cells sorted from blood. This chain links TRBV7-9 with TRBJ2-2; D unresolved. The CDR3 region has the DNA TGTGCCAGCAGCTCAGAGGCGAACACCGGGGAGCTGTTTTTT. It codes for CASSSEANTGELFF.